This T cell receptor beta chain comes out of a study of blood T cell repertoires in COVID-19. Overall study: Samples of COVID-19 (acute and convalescent) were obtained from the United States, Italy and Spain. Sources were T cells, B-cell-depleted T cells, or PBMCs; the material itself was cDNA or gDNA.

Study processing details: It was from reference gene primer amplification that nucleated cell counts were estimated. Profiled with immunoSEQ multiplex PCR; TCRdb holds only in-frame clones, not every one. The DNA was the basis for D and trimming; V, J and clone size are from that table. The data contain 60,000 or so clones, approximately 73% of them singletons. CDR3 length: 13 amino acids. CDR1 and CDR2 (germline): SGHRS, YFSETQ. Deletions cut 4 bases from V and 2 bases from J, with 9 bases between. The chain is built from TRBV5-1 and TRBJ1-1; no firm D call. Material: peripheral blood. This clonotype was obtained from a woman aged 45 to 65 with active or convalescent COVID-19. CDR3 protein: CASSEGSNTEAFF. The CDR3, as DNA: TGCGCCAGCAGCGAGGGTTCTAACACTGAAGCTTTCTTT. The complete variable domain, with remaining parts taken from reference TRBV5-1 and TRBJ1-1, reads KAGVTQTPRYLIKTRGQQVTLSCSPISGHRSVSWYQQTPGQGLQFLFEYFSETQRNKGNFPGRFSGRQFSNSRSEMNVSTLELGDSALYLCASSEGSNTEAFFGQGTRLTVV.